This T cell receptor beta chain derives from a study of Ad26.COV2.S vaccination and SARS-CoV-2 variants. Sequencing was performed with immunoSEQ multiplex PCR; in TCRdb, only in-frame clones are kept and a portion is missing. Of 300,000 to 350,000 clones listed, 80% to 90% are singletons. V was clipped by 0 bases and J by 2 bases; unmatched bases: 2. The CDR3 extends over 15 amino acids. Germline CDR1 SGDLS, CDR2 YYNGEE. Sample treatment: around 19 received Ad26.COV2.S at low or high dose, single or two shots; roughly five received placebo; per-sample allocation not given. All samples were drawn on day 63, counting from the first vaccine or placebo injection.

This sequence was found in a person aged 18-60 years who received the Ad26.COV2.S COVID-19 vaccine or a placebo. The chain combines TRBV9 with TRBJ1-2; 9 positions match TRBD1. This material consisted of peripheral blood, taken in a trial of Ad26.COV2.S vaccine versus placebo. CDR3 amino acids: CASSVGGQGNYGYTF. The CDR3 DNA sequence: TGTGCCAGCAGCGTAGGGGGACAGGGCAACTATGGCTACACCTTC.